Each of the 17 T cell receptor beta chains below was sequenced from the same sample in a study of T cell changes during pregnancy in multiple sclerosis. Measured with immunoSEQ multiplex PCR; TCRdb has only the in-frame clones, and not every one. The data show around 68,000 clones, around nine tenths seen once. Source: peripheral blood, taken in the third trimester of pregnancy. These receptor sequences come from a female donor with multiple sclerosis, enrolled in a pregnancy study.

The chain employs TRBV6-7 and TRBJ2-1; TRBD1 agrees at 7 bases. TRBV6-7 is treated as an ORF (open reading frame) with a function not yet certain. The trim removed 6 bases at V and 4 bases at J, leaving 12 bases unmatched. The CDR3 loop spans 16 amino acids. CDR3 sequence reads: CASSYSDRVVYNEQFF. Here the CDR3 DNA reads TGTGCCAGCAGCTACAGCGACAGGGTGGTTTACAATGAGCAGTTCTTC.

V is TRBV7-9 and J is TRBJ1-1; a possible D gene is TRBD1 (5 bases). Per the germline V gene, CDR1 is SEHNR and CDR2 is FQNEAQ (reference sequence). The CDR3 is 15 amino acids. V dropped 1 base and J dropped 3 bases, with 12 bases sitting between them. The CDR3 loop reads CASSLVPGVDTEAFF. CDR3 nucleotide sequence: TGTGCCAGCAGCTTAGTGCCGGGGGTGGACACTGAAGCTTTCTTT.

The rearrangement links TRBV6-5 to TRBJ1-2; tentatively, D is TRBD1 (6 bases). The CDR3 spans 13 residues. The germline V gene encodes CDR1 MNHEY and CDR2 SVGAGI. The V end lost 5 bases, the J end lost 4 bases, and 11 bases lay between the germline ends. DNA for the CDR3: TGTGCCAGCAGTCGACAGGAGAGCTATGGCTACACCTTC. This gives the protein CASSRQESYGYTF.

The chain is built from TRBV7-8 and TRBJ2-7; 10 bases fit TRBD2. Germline loops: CDR1 SGHVS, CDR2 FQNEAQ. The trim removed 7 bases at V and 5 bases at J, leaving 5 bases unmatched. The CDR3 covers 13 residues. The DNA of the CDR3 is TGTGCCAGCACTAGCGGGAGCCCCCACGAGCAGTACTTC. Amino acid sequence: CASTSGSPHEQYF.

This chain links TRBV27 with TRBJ2-3; 8 bases align to TRBD2. Trimming cost V 3 bases and J 2 bases; bases outside gene matches: 1. Germline-derived CDR1 and CDR2 are MNHEY and SMNVEV (reference sequence). The CDR3 is 14 residues long. The CDR3 DNA is TGTGCCAGCAGTTTTAGCGGGACCACAGATACGCAGTATTTT. Its protein product is CASSFSGTTDTQYF.

The chain recombines TRBV4-3 with TRBJ1-2; the match to TRBD1 covers 7 bases. Per the germline V gene, CDR1 is LGHNA and CDR2 is YSLEER. V dropped 0 bases and J dropped 4; count of bases not matched to a gene: 5. CDR3 size: 15 residues. CDR3 nucleotide sequence: TGCGCCAGCAGCCAAGATCAGGGGGTCTCCTATGGCTACACCTTC. Its protein is CASSQDQGVSYGYTF.

The chain uses TRBV5-8 and TRBJ1-1, with D perhaps TRBD1 (6 bases). V gave up 6 bases and J gave up 5 bases, with 14 bases separating them. Germline CDR1 SGHTS, CDR2 YDEGEE. This CDR3 is built from 13 residues. The CDR3 sequence is CASNQGGGTEAFF. DNA for the CDR3: TGTGCCAGCAACCAAGGGGGGGGGACTGAAGCTTTCTTT. Full variable domain (remainder filled in from reference TRBV5-8 and TRBJ1-1): EAGVTQSPTHLIKTRGQQATLRCSPISGHTSVYWYQQALGLGLQFLLWYDEGEERNRGNFPPRFSGRQFPNYSSELNVNALELEDSALYLCASNQGGGTEAFFGQGTRLTVV.

The V gene is TRBV7-9, the J gene TRBJ1-1, with D possibly TRBD1 on 6 matching bases. Germline V gives CDR1 SEHNR, CDR2 FQNEAQ (reference sequence). Trimming left V 3 bases short and J 4 bases short, with 12 bases between. The CDR3 is made up of 14 amino acids. The CDR3 bases are TGTGCCAGCAGCTTTCAAAGGGGGATCACTGAAGCTTTCTTT. Residues: CASSFQRGITEAFF.

This chain connects TRBV6-5 to TRBJ2-2, with TRBD2 matching over 8 bases. Germline CDR1 MNHEY, CDR2 SVGAGI. CDR3 length: 15 amino acids. V was clipped by 3 bases and J by 1 base; unmatched bases: 1. CDR3 in DNA: TGTGCCAGCAGTTATGCGGGAGGGAACACCGGGGAGCTGTTTTTT. Its translation is CASSYAGGNTGELFF.

J is TRBJ1-1 and V is TRBV18, with 9 bases that match TRBD1. Trimming cost V 3 bases and J 1 base; bases outside gene matches: 0. CDR1 is KGHSH and CDR2 is LQKENI in the germline V gene. There are 14 residues in the CDR3. The CDR3 coding sequence is TGTGCCAGCTCACCGGACAGGGGGAACACTGAAGCTTTCTTT. Translation: CASSPDRGNTEAFF.

The chain employs TRBV30 and TRBJ2-5; D gene uncertain. The CDR3 loop spans 11 amino acids. V gave up 2 bases and J gave up 6 bases, with 7 bases separating them. CDR1 and CDR2 (germline): GTSNPN, SVGIG (reference sequence). The CDR3 here is CAWSLFQTQYF. The CDR3 nucleotides read TGTGCCTGGAGTCTATTCCAGACCCAGTACTTC.

The rearrangement joins TRBV5-6 to TRBJ1-2; TRBD1 is a possible D gene (6 bases). Germline V lookup: CDR1 SGHDT, CDR2 YYEEEE. Trimming removed 0 bases at V and 5 bases at J, with 11 bases between. The length of the CDR3 is 14 residues. The CDR3 sequence: CASSLGTVNYGYTF. CDR3 DNA sequence: TGTGCCAGCAGCTTGGGGACAGTAAATTATGGCTACACCTTC. The whole variable domain, filled in from reference TRBV5-6 and TRBJ1-2, reads DAGVTQSPTHLIKTRGQQVTLRCSPKSGHDTVSWYQQALGQGPQFIFQYYEEEERQRGNFPDRFSGHQFPNYSSELNVNALLLGDSALYLCASSLGTVNYGYTFGSGTRLTVV.

The V and J genes are TRBV30 and TRBJ1-5, with TRBD1 as a possible D gene (5 bases). With 0 bases removed from V and 4 bases from J, the gap between germline ends came to 7 bases. CDR3 length: 13 residues. Per the germline V gene, CDR1 is GTSNPN and CDR2 is SVGIG (reference sequence). CDR3 sequence: CAWSVQENQPQHF. CDR3 DNA: TGTGCCTGGAGTGTACAGGAAAATCAGCCCCAGCATTTT. Filled out from reference TRBV30 and TRBJ1-5, the complete variable domain reads SQTIHQWPATLVQPVGSPLSLECTVEGTSNPNLYWYRQAAGRGLQLLFYSVGIGQISSEVPQNLSASRPQDRQFILSSKKLLLSDSGFYLCAWSVQENQPQHFGDGTRLSIL.

The table lists this clone with a count of one. The rearrangement uses TRBV18 and TRBJ1-2; 8 nucleotides agree with TRBD1. Looked up from germline, CDR1 is KGHSH and CDR2 is LQKENI. V lost 1 base, J lost 5 bases, and 6 bases stayed unmatched. This CDR3 is 15 amino acids long. The CDR3 sequence is CASSPQQQGGYGYTF. The CDR3 region has the DNA TGTGCCAGCTCACCACAGCAACAGGGGGGTTATGGCTACACCTTC.

The genes are TRBV19 and TRBJ1-4; 7 nucleotides match TRBD1. V lost 6 bases, J lost 8 bases, and 9 bases stayed unmatched. Germline V lookup: CDR1 LNHDA, CDR2 SQIVND (reference sequence). This CDR3 spans 14 amino acids. This CDR3 reads CASSELQGNEKLFF. Here the CDR3 DNA reads TGTGCCAGTAGCGAATTACAGGGGAACGAAAAACTGTTTTTT.

The rearrangement links TRBV25-1 to TRBJ1-2; 8 bases are shared with TRBD1. Unmatched junction bases numbered 9, after V lost 3 bases and J lost 3 bases. Germline lookup yields CDR1 MGHDK and CDR2 SYGVNS. This CDR3 has 16 residues. CDR3 protein: CASSDPTGEEDYGYTF. The CDR3, as DNA: TGTGCCAGCAGTGACCCGACAGGGGAGGAGGACTATGGCTACACCTTC.

This chain links TRBV2 with TRBJ2-3; D is perhaps TRBD1 (5 bases). CDR1 is SNHLY and CDR2 is FYNNEI in the germline V gene. The V gene lost 3 bases and the J gene lost 3 bases, with 10 bases spanning the gap. CDR3 length: 14 amino acids. CDR3 sequence reads: CASSEQGWTDTQYF. The CDR3 DNA reads as TGTGCCAGCAGTGAGCAGGGCTGGACAGATACGCAGTATTTT. Drawing the rest from reference TRBV2 and TRBJ2-3, the complete variable domain is EPEVTQTPSHQVTQMGQEVILRCVPISNHLYFYWYRQILGQKVEFLVSFYNNEISEKSEIFDDQFSVERPDGSNFTLKIRSTKLEDSAMYFCASSEQGWTDTQYFGPGTRLTVL.